Listed below are T cell receptor beta chains from one sample, sequenced in a study of monozygotic twins with inflammatory bowel disease. TCRdb reprocessed the 5' RACE reads, with one entry per CDR3 protein and no DNA. Its listing shows 110,000 to 150,000 distinct CDR3 sequences. The source material was blood. Receptor source: a human donor with ulcerative colitis or Crohn's disease, or a healthy co-twin of an affected twin (not recorded which). Each CDR3 is given with its conserved first and last residue. Fields, in order: V gene, J gene, CDR3 protein.

v_gene: TRBV20-1; j_gene: TRBJ2-2; CDR3aa: CSASGRWNTGELFF
v_gene: TRBV24-1; j_gene: TRBJ2-3; CDR3aa: CATSDPLYRADTQYF
v_gene: TRBV7-2; j_gene: TRBJ1-2; CDR3aa: CASSLHRDRAAHYGYTF
v_gene: TRBV7-3; j_gene: TRBJ2-1; CDR3aa: CASSLRTSGRSGQFF
v_gene: TRBV29-1; j_gene: TRBJ2-5; CDR3aa: CSVVGSQETQYF
v_gene: TRBV19; j_gene: TRBJ1-1; CDR3aa: CASSEDRGGTEAFF
v_gene: TRBV5-6; j_gene: TRBJ1-4; CDR3aa: CASSLFLSAAGLRSDGEKLLF
v_gene: TRBV5-1; j_gene: TRBJ2-7; CDR3aa: CASSLAGGGYEQYF
v_gene: TRBV20-1; j_gene: TRBJ2-5; CDR3aa: CSANPGQGAEETQYF
v_gene: TRBV2; j_gene: TRBJ1-1; CDR3aa: CASSVAWGQTTFF
v_gene: TRBV20-1; j_gene: TRBJ2-7; CDR3aa: CSARSDHLYEQYF
v_gene: TRBV24-1; j_gene: TRBJ2-1; CDR3aa: CATSDPQAGVFNEQFF
v_gene: TRBV5-6; j_gene: TRBJ1-5; CDR3aa: CASSVGTVYNQPQHF
v_gene: TRBV7-3; j_gene: TRBJ2-5; CDR3aa: CASSLGGGSQETQYF
v_gene: TRBV20-1; j_gene: TRBJ2-3; CDR3aa: CSARDFATVFTDTQYF
v_gene: TRBV7-9; j_gene: TRBJ2-5; CDR3aa: CASTEQIRGAETQYF
v_gene: TRBV7-2; j_gene: TRBJ1-1; CDR3aa: CASSDYNPEAFF
v_gene: TRBV6-5; j_gene: TRBJ2-7; CDR3aa: CASSRGRYEQYF
v_gene: TRBV12-3/TRBV12-4; j_gene: TRBJ2-5; CDR3aa: CASSTQVPVHKETQYF
v_gene: TRBV6-2/TRBV6-3; j_gene: TRBJ1-3; CDR3aa: CASSYRLGTGRGSGNTIYF
v_gene: TRBV4-3; j_gene: TRBJ2-5; CDR3aa: CASSQEPPAGQGAGETQYF
v_gene: TRBV19; j_gene: TRBJ1-6; CDR3aa: CASSIGKGNSPLHF
v_gene: TRBV5-1; j_gene: TRBJ1-5; CDR3aa: CASSLDGGHQPQHF